One sample yielded the 32 T cell receptor beta chains listed below, sequenced in a study of shared clonotypes between healthy human individuals. Only in-frame clones appear in the TCRdb table, and some are missing; sequencing was by immunoSEQ multiplex PCR. The sample includes 470,000 or so clones, roughly 80% of them seen just once. The sequencing input was PBMCs. The receptors here all came from a woman aged 40 to 50 in good health. Some clones in this sample may be carry-over from other donors' samples.

The count of this clone is one. The V gene is TRBV28, the J gene TRBJ2-4; D remains unclear. V was trimmed by 3 bases and J by 3 bases, leaving 9 bases between them. Germline CDR1 reads MDHEN; CDR2 reads SYDVKM. The CDR3 spans 14 residues. CDR3 coding DNA: TGTGCCAGCAGTTTTGGGGTGGACAAAAACATTCAGTACTTC. This encodes CASSFGVDKNIQYF.

The CDR3 loop is CASSRGDPRYNEQFF. The CDR3 coding sequence is TGTGCCAGCAGCAGGGGGGACCCCCGATACAATGAGCAGTTCTTC. V usage is TRBV14 and J usage is TRBJ2-1; D may correspond to TRBD1 or TRBD2 (6 bases each). Trimming took 5 bases from V and 4 from J, leaving 15 bases between them. Per germline, CDR1 SGHDN and CDR2 FVKESK. This CDR3 has 15 residues.

The rearrangement joins TRBV6-5 to TRBJ1-2; tentative D call: TRBD1 (6 bases). The CDR3 is 14 residues long. CDR1 is MNHEY and CDR2 is SVGAGI in the germline V gene. V was shortened by 6 bases and J by 4 bases, with 15 bases between the two germline ends. The CDR3 loop is CASRQGGGPYGYTF. The CDR3 DNA is TGTGCCAGCAGACAGGGTGGGGGTCCCTATGGCTACACCTTC.

This chain uses TRBV6-1 with TRBJ2-3; D is unresolved. This CDR3 spans 15 amino acids. The germline V gene encodes CDR1 MNHNS and CDR2 SASEGT. V was cut by 1 base and J by 1 base, with 9 bases left in between. The CDR3 DNA is TGTGCCAGCAGTGAAGTGGCCAGCGGCACAGATACGCAGTATTTT. This encodes CASSEVASGTDTQYF.

Regarding this clone: The germline gene is not matched at one end of the junction; a read error may be the cause. V gene TRBV2 combines with J gene TRBJ2-7; the D is unclear. The CDR3 spans 14 residues. Germline V gene lookup returns CDR1 SNHLY and CDR2 FYNNEI. The CDR3: CASSEALLGEIEDF. The CDR3 bases are TGTGCCAGCAGTGAAGCGCTTCTCGGCGAAATTGAAGACTTC.

The J gene is TRBJ2-2, the V gene TRBV7-3; a weak D match, TRBD2 (6 bases). This CDR3 region has 14 residues. Trimming took 6 bases from V and 1 from J, leaving 9 bases between them. Germline V gene sequence: CDR1 SGHTA, CDR2 FQGTGA. The CDR3 reads CASRRDRNTGELFF. The CDR3 bases are TGTGCCAGCAGGCGGGACCGGAACACCGGGGAGCTGTTTTTT.

On this clone itself: This likely reflects a read error, since a far larger clone is one base away. V and J are TRBV7-9 and TRBJ1-1; the match to TRBD1 covers 10 bases. Germline V lookup: CDR1 SEHNR, CDR2 FQNEAQ (reference sequence). The CDR3 length is 13 residues. CDR3 in amino acids: CAGSLETGGEAFF. The CDR3 nucleotides read TGTGCCGGCAGCTTAGAGACAGGGGGCGAAGCTTTCTTT.

A few counts support this clone. This sequence may be a read error, since a much larger clone differs from it by one base. The rearrangement joins TRBV5-1 to TRBJ1-3, with 9 bases fitting TRBD1. Germline V lookup: CDR1 SGHRS, CDR2 YFSETQ. The J segment lost 4 bases and the V segment lost 3 bases, leaving 8 bases of the junction unmatched. The CDR3 totals 16 residues. The CDR3, as DNA: TGCGCCAGCAGCTCGACCAGGACAGGGGAAGGAAACACCATATATTTT. It is translated as CASSSTRTGEGNTIYF.

Concerning this clone itself: This is likely an artifact of a read error, given a far larger clone one base away. Within the sample, other DNA sequences also encode this same CDR3. The V call is TRBV28, the J call TRBJ2-3; 9 positions match TRBD1. This CDR3 has 13 residues. Germline V lookup: CDR1 MDHEN, CDR2 SYDVKM. CDR3 amino acids: CASSGQGTDTQYF. Here the CDR3 DNA reads TGCGCCAGTTCGGGACAGGGAACAGATACGCAGTATTTT.

About this clone itself: This likely reflects a read error, since a far larger clone is one base away. The chain uses TRBV29-1 and TRBJ2-7, with 7 bases identical to TRBD2. The CDR3 sequence is 13 residues long. Per the germline V gene, CDR1 is SQVTM and CDR2 is ANQGSEA. Losses at the gene ends were 3 bases for V and 0 bases for J; bases not matched to a gene: 2. CDR3 in amino acids: CSVDGDYSYEQYF. CDR3 sequence (DNA): TGCAGCGTTGATGGGGACTACTCCTACGAGCAGTACTTC.

Of note for this clone: A far larger clone is one base from this, pointing to a likely read error. The chain couples TRBV30 to TRBJ2-5; the D gene is possibly TRBD2 (5 bases). V dropped 2 bases and J dropped 1 base, with 8 bases sitting between them. CDR3 length equals 13 residues. Germline lookup yields CDR1 GTSNPN and CDR2 SVGIG (reference sequence). The CDR3: CAWSNRGQETQYF. In nucleotides, the CDR3 is TGTGCCTGGAGTAACCGGGGCCAAGAGACCCAGTACTTC.

This clone was seen more than once but under ten times. The chain employs TRBV28 and TRBJ2-2, with D possibly being TRBD2 (5 bases). Trimming pared 7 bases from V and 4 bases from J, leaving 19 bases between. The germline V gene encodes CDR1 MDHEN and CDR2 SYDVKM. This CDR3 is 16 amino acids long. The CDR3 nucleotides read TGTGCCAGCACAATACTAGACGGGCGTGGCACCGGGGAGCTGTTTTTT. This gives the protein CASTILDGRGTGELFF.

This chain links TRBV7-9 with TRBJ1-1; TRBD1 agrees at 11 bases. Unmatched junction bases numbered 1, after V lost 3 bases and J lost 1 base. CDR3 size: 15 residues. CDR1 SEHNR and CDR2 FQNEAQ come from the germline V gene (reference sequence). The CDR3 coding sequence is TGTGCCAGCAGCTTTGGACAGGGGGCGAACACTGAAGCTTTCTTT. Protein product: CASSFGQGANTEAFF.

The V and J genes are TRBV7-2 and TRBJ2-5; D gene unclear. V was pared by 1 base and J by 7 bases, with 13 bases between. The V gene's germline CDR1 is SGHTA and CDR2 FQGNSA. The CDR3 consists of 14 residues. The CDR3 loop is CASSLVRVPSTQYF. DNA for the CDR3: TGTGCCAGCAGCTTAGTTAGGGTCCCTTCGACCCAGTACTTC.

Of note for this clone: The likely explanation is a read error, given a far larger clone one base away. Distinct nucleotide sequences in the sample also encode this CDR3. The V and J genes are TRBV29-1 and TRBJ1-2; D is perhaps TRBD1 (5 bases). V lost 2 bases and J 4 bases, leaving 14 bases between the germline ends. The CDR3 runs 14 residues. Germline-derived CDR1 and CDR2 are SQVTM and ANQGSEA. The CDR3 loop is CSVEKSGRGYGYTF. CDR3 nucleotide sequence: TGCAGCGTTGAAAAGTCAGGGCGAGGCTATGGCTACACCTTC.

The V gene is TRBV7-3, the J gene TRBJ2-5, with 7 bases fitting TRBD1. V shed 5 bases and J 2 bases; nucleotides not matched to a gene: 5. The germline V gene encodes CDR1 SGHTA and CDR2 FQGTGA. The CDR3 consists of 14 residues. The CDR3 region is CASSIGGQQETQYF. The DNA for the CDR3 is TGTGCCAGCAGCATAGGGGGACAGCAAGAGACCCAGTACTTC.

The rearrangement links TRBV28 to TRBJ2-3, with a tentative D call TRBD2 (7 bases). The CDR3 covers 16 residues. Trimming shortened V by 3 bases and J by 0 bases, and 13 bases separated the two germline ends. Germline assignment: CDR1 MDHEN and CDR2 SYDVKM. CDR3 in DNA: TGTGCCAGCAGTTTTCGGGGGGCCATAAGCACAGATACGCAGTATTTT. Translated: CASSFRGAISTDTQYF.

As regards this clone: Additional DNA sequences in this sample encode the identical CDR3. The gene calls are TRBV9 and TRBJ2-3, with unresolved D. The CDR3 is 12 amino acids. With 0 bases removed from V and 4 bases from J, the gap between germline ends came to 3 bases. Germline CDR1 reads SGDLS; CDR2 reads YYNGEE. In nucleotides, the CDR3 is TGTGCCAGCAGCGTAGTGTCAGATACGCAGTATTTT. It codes for CASSVVSDTQYF.

In its sample, this clone was seen once. V gene TRBV30 combines with J gene TRBJ2-6; no clear D. This CDR3 contains 16 residues. The germline V and J ends were trimmed by 0 bases and 0 bases, with 9 bases remaining between them. Germline V lookup: CDR1 GTSNPN, CDR2 SVGIG (reference sequence). The CDR3: CAWSVRSYSGANVLTF. DNA for the CDR3: TGTGCCTGGAGTGTAAGGTCTTACTCTGGGGCCAACGTCCTGACTTTC. The whole variable domain, filled in from reference TRBV30 and TRBJ2-6, reads SQTIHQWPATLVQPVGSPLSLECTVEGTSNPNLYWYRQAAGRGLQLLFYSVGIGQISSEVPQNLSASRPQDRQFILSSKKLLLSDSGFYLCAWSVRSYSGANVLTFGAGSRLTVL.

This clone was seen only once. The chain uses TRBV4-1 and TRBJ2-5; 9 positions agree with TRBD1. CDR1 and CDR2 (germline): MGHRA, YSYEKL. The CDR3 totals 16 residues. V gave up 0 bases and J gave up 5 bases; unmatched junction bases: 7. The CDR3 DNA follows: TGCGCCAGCAGCCAAGACCCGGGACAGGGAGGCGAGACCCAGTACTTC. Its translation: CASSQDPGQGGETQYF.

J is TRBJ2-1 and V is TRBV10-3, with 7 positions matching TRBD2. The germline CDR1 and CDR2 sequences are ENHRY and SYGVKD. V lost 5 bases, J lost 2 bases, and 3 bases stayed unmatched. This CDR3 region has 14 residues. CDR3 DNA sequence: TGTGCCATCAGTTCCGGGACTACCTACAATGAGCAGTTCTTC. Its translation is CAISSGTTYNEQFF.

This clone turned up a few times. The chain links TRBV30 to TRBJ2-7, with D possibly matching TRBD1 (5 bases). V lost 0 bases, J lost 10 bases, and 19 bases lay in between. The CDR3 length is 14 residues. CDR1 and CDR2 (germline): GTSNPN, SVGIG (reference sequence). The CDR3 here is CAWSVLGDGGAQYF. The CDR3 DNA sequence: TGTGCCTGGAGTGTACTCGGCGACGGTGGGGCCCAGTACTTC.

In this sample, this clone turned up a few times. With a far larger clone one base away, a read error is the likely cause. The chain employs TRBV2 and TRBJ2-5, with D perhaps matching TRBD1 or TRBD2 (5 bases each). The V gene's germline CDR1 is SNHLY and CDR2 FYNNEI. CDR3 size: 12 residues. Trimming took off 4 bases at V and 4 bases at J, with 7 bases between the two ends. CDR3 in amino acids: CASSAGGETQYF. The CDR3 region has the DNA TGTGCCAGCAGTGCTGGGGGAGAGACCCAGTACTTC.

This clone showed up many times. The chain joins TRBV11-2 to TRBJ1-6; D might be TRBD1 (5 bases). The V end lost 4 bases, the J end lost 0 bases, and 10 bases lay between the germline ends. Germline V CDR1 and CDR2: SGHAT, FQNNGV. CDR3 length: 16 residues. CDR3 bases: TGTGCCAGCAGCTGGGGACGGAGCTCCTATAATTCACCCCTCCACTTT. Translating it yields CASSWGRSSYNSPLHF.

Only a few counts were recorded for this clone. This chain connects TRBV7-8 to TRBJ1-1; no reliable D call. Germline CDR1 is SGHVS and CDR2 is FQNEAQ. V lost 6 bases and J lost 2, with 10 bases in between. This CDR3 is built from 13 residues. DNA for the CDR3: TGTGCCAGCAGTTCACGACCTAACACTGAAGCTTTCTTT. It translates to CASSSRPNTEAFF.

The rearrangement joins TRBV15 to TRBJ1-2, with D perhaps TRBD1 (5 bases). Trimming pared 1 base from V and 7 bases from J, leaving 13 bases between. This CDR3 is 14 amino acids long. Per germline, CDR1 LNHNV and CDR2 YYDKDF (reference sequence). The chain's CDR3 is CATSRGQGSGGYTF. CDR3 DNA: TGTGCCACCAGCAGAGGTCAGGGATCAGGTGGCTACACCTTC.

CDR3 DNA sequence: TGTGCCAGTACTCCGATCGGGGGGCGTCGTCAGCCCCAGCATTTT. This codes for CASTPIGGRRQPQHF. The rearrangement links TRBV19 to TRBJ1-5, with a weak D call TRBD1 (6 bases). The germline CDR1 and CDR2 sequences are LNHDA and SQIVND (reference sequence). V dropped 7 bases and J dropped 6 bases, with 19 bases sitting between them. This CDR3 is built from 15 residues. The full variable domain, with the rest looked up from reference TRBV19 and TRBJ1-5, is DGGITQSPKYLFRKEGQNVTLSCEQNLNHDAMYWYRQDPGQGLRLIYYSQIVNDFQKGDIAEGYSVSREKKESFPLTVTSAQKNPTAFYLCASTPIGGRRQPQHFGDGTRLSIL.

This chain connects TRBV5-1 to TRBJ2-1, with 10 nucleotides matching TRBD2. CDR1 SGHRS and CDR2 YFSETQ come from the germline V gene. CDR3 length: 15 amino acids. V lost 0 bases, J lost 9 bases, and 6 bases stayed unmatched. The chain's CDR3 is CASSLALAGGGEQFF. The DNA for the CDR3 is TGCGCCAGCAGCTTGGCATTAGCGGGGGGTGGTGAGCAGTTCTTC.

V gene TRBV30 combines with J gene TRBJ2-7; D is possibly TRBD1 or TRBD2 (7 bases each). There are 13 residues in the CDR3. Trimming left V 2 bases short and J 6 bases short, with 14 bases between. In germline, CDR1 is GTSNPN, CDR2 SVGIG (reference sequence). CDR3 nucleotides: TGTGCCTGGAGTTCAGGGGGGGGACGCGAGCAGTACTTC. Encoded protein: CAWSSGGGREQYF.

In the case of this clone: This likely came from a read error, as a far larger clone is one base away. The rearrangement joins TRBV15 to TRBJ2-3; 7 bases align to TRBD2. CDR1 is LNHNV and CDR2 is YYDKDF in the germline V gene (reference sequence). This CDR3 has 17 amino acids. CDR3 in DNA: TGTGCCATCAGCAGAGATCTATGGCGGGAGAACACAGATACGCAGTATTTT. Translating gives CAISRDLWRENTDTQYF.

This chain uses TRBV7-3 with TRBJ2-5, with 11 bases fitting TRBD2. Germline V gene data show CDR1 as SGHTA and CDR2 as FQGTGA. Losses at the gene ends were 2 bases for V and 3 bases for J; bases not matched to a gene: 5. This CDR3 region has 16 residues. CDR3 residues: CASSLSGSGREETQYF. In DNA, the CDR3 is TGTGCCAGCAGCTTATCCGGTAGCGGGAGGGAAGAGACCCAGTACTTC.

This clone was detected once. The germline gene is not matched at one end of the junction; a read error may be the cause. The genes are TRBV19 and TRBJ2-5; D ambiguous. Per germline, CDR1 LNHDA and CDR2 SQIVND (reference sequence). The CDR3 is made up of 15 amino acids. The CDR3 protein is CASSPNGHLQKTQYF. CDR3 sequence (DNA): TGTGCCAGTAGTCCGAACGGCCACCTCCAAAAGACCCAGTACTTC.